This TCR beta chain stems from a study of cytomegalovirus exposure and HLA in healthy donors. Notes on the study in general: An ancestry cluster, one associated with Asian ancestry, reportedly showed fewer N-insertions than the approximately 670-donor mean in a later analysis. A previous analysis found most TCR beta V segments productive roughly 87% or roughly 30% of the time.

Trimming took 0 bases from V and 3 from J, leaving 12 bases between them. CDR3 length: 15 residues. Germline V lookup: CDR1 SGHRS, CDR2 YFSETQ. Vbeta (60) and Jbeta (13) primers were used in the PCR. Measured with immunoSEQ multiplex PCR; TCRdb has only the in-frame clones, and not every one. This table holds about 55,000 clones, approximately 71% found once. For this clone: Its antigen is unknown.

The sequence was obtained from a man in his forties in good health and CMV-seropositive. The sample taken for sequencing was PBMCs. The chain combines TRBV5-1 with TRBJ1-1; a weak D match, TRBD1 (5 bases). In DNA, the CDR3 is TGCGCCAGCAGCTTGGGAGGCGGGGGATACACTGAAGCTTTCTTT. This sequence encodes CASSLGGGGYTEAFF.